One and the same sample provided the 8 T cell receptor beta chains below, sequenced in a study of tissue T cells after allogeneic stem cell transplantation. Only in-frame clones appear in the TCRdb table, and some are missing; sequencing was by immunoSEQ multiplex PCR. This sample has around 25,000 clones; about 89% occur once, and the top ten carry roughly 2%. This specimen was blood, taken before transplantation. The receptors were gathered from a male donor older than 55 who later had graft-versus-host disease after an allogeneic stem cell transplant.

The rearrangement uses TRBV28 and TRBJ1-5; 7 bases map to TRBD1. This CDR3 contains 15 residues. Germline lookup yields CDR1 MDHEN and CDR2 SYDVKM. The ends lost 2 bases at V and 2 bases at J; junction bases unmatched: 3. DNA of the CDR3: TGTGCCAGCAGTTTAAGGGGGCGAGGCAATCAGCCCCAGCATTTT. Residues: CASSLRGRGNQPQHF. Supplemented by reference TRBV28 and TRBJ1-5, the full variable domain reads DVKVTQSSRYLVKRTGEKVFLECVQDMDHENMFWYRQDPGLGLRLIYFSYDVKMKEKGDIPEGYSVSREKKERFSLILESASTNQTSMYLCASSLRGRGNQPQHFGDGTRLSIL.

The rearrangement joins TRBV21-1 to TRBJ2-7; TRBD1, the table's D call, was not compared with the DNA. TRBV21-1 is reported as a pseudogene. CDR3 length equals 16 residues. The CDR3 sequence: CASSSRQARSSYEQYF. The CDR3 DNA sequence: TGTGCCAGCAGCAGCAGACAGGCGAGAAGCTCCTACGAGCAGTACTTC.

This chain connects TRBV30 to TRBJ2-1, with unresolved D. The CDR3 spans 14 residues. Germline CDR1 GTSNPN, CDR2 SVGIG (reference sequence). Trimming left V 8 bases short and J 9 bases short, with 23 bases between. CDR3 region: CALVRVGYYGEQFF. The DNA of the CDR3 is TGTGCCCTGGTACGAGTGGGCTATTATGGTGAGCAGTTCTTC.

V gene TRBV7-2 combines with J gene TRBJ2-3; 14 bases match TRBD2. The CDR3 has 17 residues. CDR1 is SGHTA, CDR2 FQGNSA, per germline. The V and J ends lost 5 bases and 1 base, in that order; junction bases with no gene match: 5. The CDR3 DNA reads as TGTGCCAGCAGCGTTACGGGACTAGCGGGGGGCACAGATACGCAGTATTTT. It encodes CASSVTGLAGGTDTQYF.

The rearrangement links TRBV12-3 or TRBV12-4 to TRBJ2-3, with D unclear. The V end lost 6 bases, the J end lost 6 bases, and 7 bases lay between the germline ends. This CDR3 region has 11 residues. The CDR3 DNA reads as TGTGCCAGCAGCCCCACGGATACGCAGTATTTT. It translates to CASSPTDTQYF.

The V gene is TRBV7-2, the J gene TRBJ2-1, with a possible D match to TRBD2 (5 bases). Trimming removed 4 bases at V and 5 bases at J, with 15 bases between. The CDR3 loop spans 15 amino acids. CDR1 is SGHTA and CDR2 is FQGNSA in the germline V gene. CDR3 in amino acids: CASSSNPTRDNEQFF. CDR3 nucleotides: TGTGCCAGCAGCTCGAATCCGACGAGGGACAATGAGCAGTTCTTC.

The V call is TRBV2, the J call TRBJ2-7, with D perhaps matching TRBD1 (5 bases). Between the trimmed V and J ends, which lost 0 bases and 3 bases, there was a span of 12 bases. CDR1 SNHLY and CDR2 FYNNEI come from the germline V gene. This CDR3 spans 15 amino acids. The CDR3 sequence: CASSEASRASYEQYF. The CDR3 nucleotides are TGTGCCAGCAGTGAAGCGAGCAGGGCCAGCTACGAGCAGTACTTC.

The chain links TRBV24-1 to TRBJ2-3; D might be TRBD1 or TRBD2, each matching 5 bases. The CDR3 sequence is 17 residues long. The germline gives CDR1 KGHDR, CDR2 SFDVKD. Between the trimmed V and J ends, which lost 4 bases and 7 bases, there was a span of 23 bases. The CDR3 loop reads CATSESNGAPTDNTQYF. In nucleotides, the CDR3 is TGTGCCACCAGTGAGTCTAACGGGGCCCCCACAGATAATACGCAGTATTTT.